Below, 15 T cell receptor beta chains from the same sample are listed, as sequenced in a study of T cells after yellow fever vaccination. MiXCR, applied by TCRdb to the 5' RACE reads, yields one record per CDR3 protein. Among more than 300,000 distinct CDR3 sequences listed, 4% to 5.5% were seen once. The material was PBMCs, obtained 15 days after the yellow fever booster vaccination. The receptors stem from a young man who received the YFV17D yellow fever vaccine.

This clonotype was seen many times. V and J are TRBV7-8 and TRBJ2-1; 16 bases align to TRBD2. In germline, CDR1 is SGHVS, CDR2 FQNEAQ. Unmatched junction bases numbered 6, after V lost 4 bases and J lost 3 bases. CDR3 length equals 18 residues. Here the CDR3 reads CASSYLGTSGGGYNEQFF. For the CDR3, the DNA is TGTGCCAGCAGCTACCTCGGGACTAGCGGGGGGGGCTACAATGAGCAGTTCTTC.

There are many counts of this clonotype. V and J are TRBV9 and TRBJ2-5; maybe TRBD2 (7 bases). There are 16 residues in the CDR3. Trimming shortened V by 3 bases and J by 5 bases, and 20 bases separated the two germline ends. Per the germline V gene, CDR1 is SGDLS and CDR2 is YYNGEE. The CDR3 region is CASSAPGGHGAETQYF. The CDR3 DNA reads TGTGCCAGCAGCGCTCCGGGGGGCCACGGGGCGGAGACCCAGTACTTC.

There are many counts of this clonotype. V and J are TRBV7-8 and TRBJ2-4; 12 bases are shared with TRBD2. J lost 0 bases, V lost 3 bases, and 3 bases had no gene match. Germline V gene lookup returns CDR1 SGHVS and CDR2 FQNEAQ. This CDR3 contains 17 residues. CDR3 coding DNA: TGTGCCAGCAGCTTCGTACTAGCGGGGGGAGCCAAAAACATTCAGTACTTC. Translation gives CASSFVLAGGAKNIQYF.

The chain recombines TRBV6-1 with TRBJ1-2; D is possibly TRBD1 (5 bases). Germline CDR1 reads MNHNS; CDR2 reads SASEGT. Trimming shortened V by 6 bases and J by 8 bases, and 10 bases separated the two germline ends. The CDR3 is 11 amino acids. The DNA for the CDR3 is TGTGCCAGCAGCCCAGGGAACGGCTACACCTTC. It is translated as CASSPGNGYTF.

This clonotype was counted at least ten times. The chain recombines TRBV4-3 with TRBJ1-5; D remains ambiguous. Germline CDR1 LGHNA, CDR2 YSLEER. V was trimmed by 0 bases and J by 3 bases, leaving 9 bases between them. The CDR3 contains 15 residues. The CDR3 nucleotides are TGCGCCAGCAGCCAAGATTTGGCCACCAATCAGCCCCAGCATTTT. Protein sequence: CASSQDLATNQPQHF.

The J gene is TRBJ2-1, the V gene TRBV10-3; no definite D call. The CDR3 consists of 16 residues. Germline CDR1 ENHRY, CDR2 SYGVKD. Trimming left V 6 bases short and J 1 base short, with 16 bases between. The CDR3 sequence: CAISSLLGGSYNEQFF. CDR3 sequence (DNA): TGTGCCATCAGCAGCTTATTGGGTGGATCCTACAATGAGCAGTTCTTC.

The CDR3 region is CASSLTSGSHYEQYF. The CDR3 nucleotides read TGTGCCAGCAGCTTGACTAGCGGGAGTCACTACGAGCAGTACTTC. The chain employs TRBV5-4 and TRBJ2-7, with 11 bases that match TRBD2. V was clipped by 1 base and J by 3 bases; unmatched bases: 3. The CDR3 has 15 amino acids. Germline V CDR1 and CDR2: SGHNT, YYREEE (reference sequence). Using reference TRBV5-4 and TRBJ2-7 for the parts outside the CDR3, the full variable domain is ETGVTQSPTHLIKTRGQQVTLRCSSQSGHNTVSWYQQALGQGPQFIFQYYREEENGRGNFPPRFSGLQFPNYSSELNVNALELDDSALYLCASSLTSGSHYEQYFGPGTRLTVT.

The chain recombines TRBV6-5 with TRBJ2-2; TRBD1 might be the D (5 bases). Germline V gene sequence: CDR1 MNHEY, CDR2 SVGAGI. The CDR3 has 14 residues. Trimming shortened V by 4 bases and J by 4 bases, and 10 bases separated the two germline ends. DNA of the CDR3: TGTGCCAGCAGTTCCGGACACCTCACCGGGGAGCTGTTTTTT. Translated, it gives CASSSGHLTGELFF.

The sample holds a few counts of this clonotype. The chain uses TRBV27 and TRBJ1-1; D remains unclear. CDR1 MNHEY and CDR2 SMNVEV come from the germline V gene (reference sequence). V shed 7 bases and J shed 1 base, with 10 bases lying between them. The CDR3 length is 13 residues. For the CDR3, the DNA is TGTGCCAGCAAATCACCCGAGAACACTGAAGCTTTCTTT. This gives the protein CASKSPENTEAFF.

This clonotype was found a few times. The rearrangement joins TRBV5-1 to TRBJ2-7; D is tentatively TRBD1 or TRBD2 (5 bases each). CDR1 SGHRS and CDR2 YFSETQ come from the germline V gene. The ends were cut back, 0 bases at V and 3 bases at J, with 13 bases in the middle. There are 15 residues in the CDR3. The CDR3 DNA follows: TGCGCCAGCAGCTTGGGTAGCAGGGACCTCTACGAGCAGTACTTC. Its protein is CASSLGSRDLYEQYF.

This clonotype has at least ten counts. The V and J genes are TRBV5-4 and TRBJ1-4; 9 positions agree with TRBD1. This CDR3 comprises 14 residues. The germline V gene has CDR1 SGHNT and CDR2 YYREEE (reference sequence). The trim removed 4 bases at V and 7 bases at J, leaving 5 bases unmatched. The CDR3 DNA reads TGTGCCAGCAGCCTACAGGGGGCGAGTGAAAAACTGTTTTTT. Its translation is CASSLQGASEKLFF.

With respect to this clonotype: It is likely a read error, because the conserved phenylalanine at the end of the CDR3 is missing. Because the CDR3's place on the DNA is in doubt, the DNA is left out and the CDR3 is given as listed by TCRdb. The chain recombines TRBV5-6 with TRBJ2-5; the table's D gene call, TRBD2, was not cross checked with the DNA. In germline, CDR1 is SGHDT, CDR2 YYEEEE. The CDR3 is 13 residues long, counting both termini. CDR3 sequence reads: CASSMTSIETQLL.

In this sample, this clonotype turned up many times. The V call is TRBV7-3, the J call TRBJ2-3; perhaps D is TRBD1 or TRBD2 (6 bases each). Germline CDR1 and CDR2: SGHTA and FQGTGA. The CDR3 extends over 15 amino acids. V lost 7 bases and J lost 2, with 16 bases in between. The CDR3 spells CASTLMGGPTDTQYF. CDR3 nucleotides: TGTGCCAGCACCCTAATGGGGGGCCCCACAGATACGCAGTATTTT.

This clonotype was picked up many times. V is TRBV7-2 and J is TRBJ2-3; D ambiguous. The CDR3 totals 14 residues. Trimming cost V 0 bases and J 3 bases, with 7 bases left between them. Germline-derived CDR1 and CDR2 are SGHTA and FQGNSA. The CDR3 sequence is CASSLAKGTDTQYF. The CDR3 DNA follows: TGTGCCAGCAGCTTAGCAAAAGGGACAGATACGCAGTATTTT.

A few counts support this clonotype. J is TRBJ2-7 and V is TRBV30; TRBD1 matches at 7 bases. The J segment lost 5 bases and the V segment lost 4 bases, leaving 5 bases of the junction unmatched. The CDR3 runs 12 residues. CDR1 and CDR2 (germline): GTSNPN, SVGIG (reference sequence). As DNA, the CDR3 is TGTGCCTGGACAACCGGGACAGACGAGCAGTACTTC. Residues: CAWTTGTDEQYF. Looking up the rest from reference TRBV30 and TRBJ2-7 gives the full variable domain: SQTIHQWPATLVQPVGSPLSLECTVEGTSNPNLYWYRQAAGRGLQLLFYSVGIGQISSEVPQNLSASRPQDRQFILSSKKLLLSDSGFYLCAWTTGTDEQYFGPGTRLTVT.